This TCR beta chain was recorded in a study of T cells in Graves' hyperthyroidism and ophthalmopathy. This clonotype appeared once. One end of the junction fails to match germline, which may point to a read error. The PBMCs had their origin in more than 9.5 ml of fresh peripheral blood. This CDR3 contains 15 residues. In germline, CDR1 is SGHTS, CDR2 YDEGEE. RNA transcripts yielded amplified TCR beta CDR3 regions. When the TCR CDR3 underwent first-round RT-PCR, the HTBI primer set was used. TCRdb passed the multiplex PCR reads through MiXCR, listing each CDR3 protein once. The table has a few hundred thousand distinct CDR3 sequences, about a sixth seen once.

What was sequenced was blood. The receptor comes from a woman aged 55-70 years with Graves' ophthalmopathy. The rearrangement joins TRBV5-8 to TRBJ2-2; D may be TRBD2 (5 bases). In DNA form, the CDR3 reads TGCGCCAGCAGCCAAGACGAGAGGAGCGGAAGGCAGCTGTTTTTT. Its protein is CASSQDERSGRQLFF.